This T cell receptor (beta chain) was found in a study of blood T cell repertoires in COVID-19. The protocol was immunoSEQ multiplex PCR, while the TCRdb copy is restricted to in-frame clones and leaves out a portion. The table lists around 150,000 clones, about 87% of them singletons. This clone was found a few times. The sequenced material came from peripheral blood. This TCR was recovered from an older woman who had recovered from COVID-19.

In DNA, the CDR3 is TGTGCCAGCTCACCATCCGGGACAGGATCCTTTAATACGCAGTATTTT. As protein: CASSPSGTGSFNTQYF. The J gene is TRBJ2-3, the V gene TRBV18; the match to TRBD1 covers 8 bases. Germline CDR1 and CDR2: KGHSH and LQKENI. V dropped 2 bases and J dropped 7; count of bases not matched to a gene: 11. The CDR3 length is 16 residues.